This entry is about one TCR beta chain. J was trimmed by 4 bases and V by 5 bases; bases with no gene match: 13. This CDR3 spans 16 amino acids. Per germline, CDR1 SGHVS and CDR2 FQNEAQ. The naive gate required viable CD3+CD4+ or CD3+CD8+ cells with CCR7+CD45RA+CD45RO-CD95-CD27+CD28+ phenotype. TCRdb's table, derived via immunoSEQ multiplex PCR, lists solely in-frame clones and lacks some. The data contain fewer than 25,000 clones, 97% of them seen just once; the ten biggest clones take up about 0.12%. This entry comes from a study of T cells after posttransplantation cyclophosphamide. J is TRBJ2-5 and V is TRBV7-8; 7 positions agree with TRBD1. This receptor was obtained from a man aged 50-59 years in good health, CMV-negative, and a related stem cell transplant donor. The sequenced sample consisted of naive CD4+ T cells sorted from PBMCs. CDR3 sequence (DNA): TGTGCCAGCAGCCCCGGGGCCAGGGGGAAGCCAGAGACCCAGTACTTC. Protein: CASSPGARGKPETQYF.